One and the same sample provided the 19 T cell receptor beta chains below, sequenced in a study of T cells in Graves' hyperthyroidism and ophthalmopathy. RNA transcripts provided the source from which TCR beta CDR3 regions were amplified. RT-PCR in the first round (using the HTBI primer set) targeted the TCR CDR3. TCRdb called the multiplex PCR reads again in MiXCR, with one record for every CDR3 protein. This sample has fewer than 850,000 distinct CDR3 sequences, with around 16% found just once. The sequenced material came from blood. Receptors originate from a man over 45 with Graves' hyperthyroidism.

This clonotype was recorded at least ten times. The V gene is TRBV15, the J gene TRBJ2-5; 10 bases fit TRBD1. The J segment lost 3 bases and the V segment lost 3 bases, leaving 10 bases of the junction unmatched. Germline CDR1 and CDR2: LNHNV and YYDKDF (reference sequence). The CDR3 loop spans 17 amino acids. The CDR3: CATSSGTGDFMKETQYF. The CDR3 nucleotides read TGTGCCACCAGCAGCGGGACAGGGGACTTTATGAAAGAGACCCAGTACTTC. The full variable domain, in which reference TRBV15 and TRBJ2-5 provide the parts outside the CDR3, is DAMVIQNPRYQVTQFGKPVTLSCSQTLNHNVMYWYQQKSSQAPKLLFHYYDKDFNNEADTPDNFQSRRPNTSFCFLDIRSPGLGDTAMYLCATSSGTGDFMKETQYFGPGTRLLVL.

This clonotype was detected ten times or more. A much larger clone lies one base from this, so it may be a read error. The V call is TRBV2, the J call TRBJ1-1, with D unclear. Trimming took off 8 bases at V and 1 base at J, with 11 bases between the two ends. CDR3 size: 13 residues. Germline CDR1 is SNHLY and CDR2 is FYNNEI. The CDR3 protein is CASGVQANTEAFF. The CDR3 DNA reads as TGTGCCAGCGGTGTCCAGGCGAACACTGAAGCTTTCTTT.

The rearrangement links TRBV4-3 to TRBJ2-7; 7 bases fit TRBD2. The CDR3 is 15 residues long. The germline V gene has CDR1 LGHNA and CDR2 YSLEER. Unmatched junction bases numbered 8, after V lost 1 base and J lost 5 bases. This CDR3 reads CASSQGSGPTNEQYF. The CDR3 DNA reads TGCGCCAGCAGCCAAGGTAGCGGGCCTACTAACGAGCAGTACTTC.

This clonotype has at least ten counts. The J gene is TRBJ1-1, the V gene TRBV5-1, with 7 bases fitting TRBD1. The CDR3 is 13 residues long. V dropped 0 bases and J dropped 11; count of bases not matched to a gene: 7. Germline CDR1 and CDR2: SGHRS and YFSETQ. CDR3 sequence reads: CASSLGQGGSAFF. CDR3 sequence (DNA): TGCGCCAGCAGCTTGGGACAGGGAGGCTCGGCTTTCTTT. Filled out from reference TRBV5-1 and TRBJ1-1, the complete variable domain reads KAGVTQTPRYLIKTRGQQVTLSCSPISGHRSVSWYQQTPGQGLQFLFEYFSETQRNKGNFPGRFSGRQFSNSRSEMNVSTLELGDSALYLCASSLGQGGSAFFGQGTRLTVV.

This clonotype was seen repeatedly, ten times or more. The V call is TRBV28, the J call TRBJ2-3, with unresolved D. Germline CDR1 is MDHEN and CDR2 is SYDVKM. The CDR3 has 12 residues. Trimming shortened V by 7 bases and J by 8 bases, and 13 bases separated the two germline ends. In nucleotides, the CDR3 is TGTGCCAGCACTTACTCATCCGGTACGCAGTATTTT. It is translated as CASTYSSGTQYF.

As concerns this clonotype: This may be a read error: a much more frequent sequence differs by one nucleotide. The chain recombines TRBV7-9 with TRBJ2-7, with D tentatively TRBD1 (5 bases). Germline assignment: CDR1 SEHNR and CDR2 FQNEAQ (reference sequence). V was trimmed by 5 bases and J by 1 base, leaving 18 bases between them. This CDR3 has 16 amino acids. CDR3 protein: CASSPWGRESSYEQYF. The DNA of the CDR3 is TGTGCCAGCAGCCCGTGGGGCAGAGAGTCTTCCTACGAGCAGTACTTC.

This clonotype turned up a few times. The V and J genes are TRBV9 and TRBJ1-2; D call uncertain. There are 15 residues in the CDR3. Trimming took off 4 bases at V and 4 bases at J, with 17 bases between the two ends. Germline V gene lookup returns CDR1 SGDLS and CDR2 YYNGEE. CDR3 bases: TGTGCCAGCAGCCCCTCGACCTATTTGGGCTATGGCTACACCTTC. This translates into CASSPSTYLGYGYTF.

The chain carries TRBV7-2 and TRBJ2-2; the D call may be TRBD1 or TRBD2 (5 bases each). Trimming pared 5 bases from V and 14 bases from J, leaving 18 bases between. Germline CDR1 reads SGHTA; CDR2 reads FQGNSA. The CDR3 runs 13 residues. DNA of the CDR3: TGTGCCAGCAGCCCCGGGATGGGGCAGGGACTGTTTTTT. Translated, it gives CASSPGMGQGLFF.

In nucleotides, the CDR3 is TGTGCCAGCAGTTACTTAGCGGGTAGAAACAATGAGCAGTTCTTC. Protein: CASSYLAGRNNEQFF. The chain employs TRBV6-2 or TRBV6-3 and TRBJ2-1, with 7 bases lining up with TRBD2. This CDR3 contains 15 residues. The trim removed 1 base at V and 5 bases at J, leaving 5 bases unmatched. Germline CDR1 reads MNHEY; CDR2 reads SVGEGT.

V gene TRBV3-1 combines with J gene TRBJ1-6; 7 bases are shared with TRBD1. Germline-derived CDR1 and CDR2 are LGHDT and YNNKEL (reference sequence). V lost 3 bases to trimming and J lost 3 bases; unmatched junction nucleotides: 5. The CDR3 has 16 amino acids. CDR3 residues: CASSHGQADYNSPLHF. CDR3 bases: TGTGCCAGCAGCCACGGACAGGCGGACTATAATTCACCCCTCCACTTT. Full variable domain (rest looked up from reference TRBV3-1 and TRBJ1-6): DTAVSQTPKYLVTQMGNDKSIKCEQNLGHDTMYWYKQDSKKFLKIMFSYNNKELIINETVPNRFSPKSPDKAHLNLHINSLELGDSAVYFCASSHGQADYNSPLHFGNGTRLTVT.

This clonotype was recorded at least ten times. The chain combines TRBV28 with TRBJ2-1; D uncertain. Trimming took 6 bases from V and 8 from J, leaving 8 bases between them. Germline CDR1 MDHEN, CDR2 SYDVKM. The CDR3 runs to 11 residues. In DNA, the CDR3 is TGTGCCAGCAGCTTTAGTGATGAGCAGTTCTTC. Translating it yields CASSFSDEQFF.

This clonotype was detected ten times or more. The chain uses TRBV20-1 and TRBJ2-3; TRBD2 matches at 16 bases. This CDR3 is built from 19 residues. The V and J ends lost 3 bases and 1 base, in that order; junction bases with no gene match: 10. CDR1 and CDR2 (germline): DFQATT, SNEGSKA (reference sequence). CDR3 DNA: TGCAGTGCTAGGTCGACCGGGACTAGCGGGAGGGCCCGCACAGATACGCAGTATTTT. Translated, it gives CSARSTGTSGRARTDTQYF.

This clonotype has ten or more counts. The chain is built from TRBV19 and TRBJ1-6; 8 bases map to TRBD1. Losses at the gene ends were 9 bases for V and 7 bases for J; bases not matched to a gene: 11. CDR3 length: 15 amino acids. Germline V gene lookup returns CDR1 LNHDA and CDR2 SQIVND (reference sequence). DNA for the CDR3: TGTGCCAGCCACACCGGGACAGGAGGAAATTCACCCCTCCACTTT. It is translated as CASHTGTGGNSPLHF.

This clonotype was detected ten times or more. This rearrangement joins TRBV11-2 to TRBJ2-5, with 8 bases matching TRBD1. Germline V gene lookup returns CDR1 SGHAT and CDR2 FQNNGV. CDR3 length: 15 amino acids. The V and J ends lost 5 bases and 5 bases, in that order; junction bases with no gene match: 10. The CDR3 loop is CASSVGQAISETQYF. The CDR3 DNA is TGTGCCAGCAGCGTGGGACAGGCGATTTCGGAGACCCAGTACTTC.

The CDR3 coding sequence is TGTGCCAGCAGCTTAGAAGTCGGAGGGGGTGAAAAACTGTTTTTT. Its translation: CASSLEVGGGEKLFF. The chain is built from TRBV7-2 and TRBJ1-4, with a possible D match to TRBD1 (6 bases). The length of the CDR3 is 15 residues. Germline CDR1 is SGHTA and CDR2 is FQGNSA. The V end lost 1 base, the J end lost 7 bases, and 13 bases lay between the germline ends.

This chain joins TRBV7-2 and TRBJ1-5; TRBD1 aligns across 7 bases. Germline V gene data show CDR1 as SGHTA and CDR2 as FQGNSA. V shed 5 bases and J 0 bases; nucleotides not matched to a gene: 10. This CDR3 is built from 17 residues. The CDR3 is CASSRQGYLASNQPQHF. DNA for the CDR3: TGTGCCAGCAGCAGACAGGGTTATTTGGCTAGCAATCAGCCCCAGCATTTT.

V gene TRBV18 combines with J gene TRBJ1-1; 9 positions agree with TRBD1. Germline V gene lookup returns CDR1 KGHSH and CDR2 LQKENI. CDR3 size: 14 residues. V was clipped by 3 bases and J by 4 bases; unmatched bases: 3. The CDR3 DNA is TGTGCCAGCTCACCGAGACAGGGGGTCACTGAAGCTTTCTTT. Its translation is CASSPRQGVTEAFF. The variable domain in full, completed from reference TRBV18 and TRBJ1-1, reads NAGVMQNPRHLVRRRGQEARLRCSPMKGHSHVYWYRQLPEEGLKFMVYLQKENIIDESGMPKERFSAEFPKEGPSILRIQQVVRGDSAAYFCASSPRQGVTEAFFGQGTRLTVV.

This sequence joins TRBV5-1 and TRBJ2-7, with a weak D call TRBD2 (5 bases). Deletions cut 4 bases from V and 0 bases from J, with 14 bases between. This CDR3 region has 15 residues. Germline assignment: CDR1 SGHRS and CDR2 YFSETQ. The DNA for the CDR3 is TGCGCCAGCAGCACCCGGGATTTCGGCTCCTACGAGCAGTACTTC. It translates to CASSTRDFGSYEQYF.

This clonotype was counted many times. V is TRBV24-1 and J is TRBJ1-1; 7 nucleotides match TRBD1. The CDR3 extends over 15 amino acids. Per germline, CDR1 KGHDR and CDR2 SFDVKD. After removal of 3 bases from V and 5 bases from J, the junction contained 8 bases not matched to a gene. As DNA, the CDR3 is TGTGCCACCAGTGATCGGACAGGCAAGGGTACTGAAGCTTTCTTT. This gives the protein CATSDRTGKGTEAFF.